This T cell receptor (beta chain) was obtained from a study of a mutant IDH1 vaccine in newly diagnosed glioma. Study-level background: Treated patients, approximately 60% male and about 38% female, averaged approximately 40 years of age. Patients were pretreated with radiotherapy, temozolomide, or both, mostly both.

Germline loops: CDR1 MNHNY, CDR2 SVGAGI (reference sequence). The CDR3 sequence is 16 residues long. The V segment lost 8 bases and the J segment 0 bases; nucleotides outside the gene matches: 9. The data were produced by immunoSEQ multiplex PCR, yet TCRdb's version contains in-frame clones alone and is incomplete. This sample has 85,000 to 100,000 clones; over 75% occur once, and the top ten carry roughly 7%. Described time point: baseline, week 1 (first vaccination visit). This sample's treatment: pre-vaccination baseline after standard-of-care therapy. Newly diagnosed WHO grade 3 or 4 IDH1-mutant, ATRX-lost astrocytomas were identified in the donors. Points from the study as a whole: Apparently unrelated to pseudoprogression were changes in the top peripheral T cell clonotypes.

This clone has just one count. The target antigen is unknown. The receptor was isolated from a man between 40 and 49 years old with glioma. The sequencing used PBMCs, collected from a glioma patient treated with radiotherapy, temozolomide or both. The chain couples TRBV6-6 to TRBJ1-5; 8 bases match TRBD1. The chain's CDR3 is CASCRQGLGSNQPQHF. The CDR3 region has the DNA TGTGCCAGCTGTAGACAGGGGTTGGGTAGCAATCAGCCCCAGCATTTT.